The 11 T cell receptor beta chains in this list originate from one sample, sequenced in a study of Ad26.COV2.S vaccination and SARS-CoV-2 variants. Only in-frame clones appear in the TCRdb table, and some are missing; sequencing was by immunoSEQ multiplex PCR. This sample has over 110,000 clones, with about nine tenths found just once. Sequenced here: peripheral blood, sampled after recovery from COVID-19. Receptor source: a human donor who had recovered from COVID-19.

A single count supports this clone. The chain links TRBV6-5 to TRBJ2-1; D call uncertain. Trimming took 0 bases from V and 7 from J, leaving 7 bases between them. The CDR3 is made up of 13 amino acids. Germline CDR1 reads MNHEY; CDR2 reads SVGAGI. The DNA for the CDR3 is TGTGCCAGCAGTTACTCCTATAAAAATGAGCAGTTCTTC. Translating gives CASSYSYKNEQFF.

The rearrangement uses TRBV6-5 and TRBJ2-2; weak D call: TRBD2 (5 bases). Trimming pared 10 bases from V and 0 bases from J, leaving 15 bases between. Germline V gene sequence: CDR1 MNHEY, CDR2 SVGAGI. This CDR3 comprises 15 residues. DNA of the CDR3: TGTGCCACGTCAAGGGAGCAAACGAACACCGGGGAGCTGTTTTTT. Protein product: CATSREQTNTGELFF.

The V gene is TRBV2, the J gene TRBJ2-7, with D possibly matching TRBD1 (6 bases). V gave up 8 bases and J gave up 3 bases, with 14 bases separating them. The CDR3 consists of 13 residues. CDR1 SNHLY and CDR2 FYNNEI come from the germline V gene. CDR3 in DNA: TGTGCCAGCCACGGTAGGACAGTCTACGAGCAGTACTTC. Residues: CASHGRTVYEQYF.

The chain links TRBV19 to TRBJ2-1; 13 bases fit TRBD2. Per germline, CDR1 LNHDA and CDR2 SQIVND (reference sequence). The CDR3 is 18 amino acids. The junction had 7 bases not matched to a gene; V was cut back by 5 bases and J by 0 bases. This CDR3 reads CASSLGLAGLSSYNEQFF. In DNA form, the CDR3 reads TGTGCCAGTAGTCTGGGACTAGCGGGGTTAAGCTCCTACAATGAGCAGTTCTTC.

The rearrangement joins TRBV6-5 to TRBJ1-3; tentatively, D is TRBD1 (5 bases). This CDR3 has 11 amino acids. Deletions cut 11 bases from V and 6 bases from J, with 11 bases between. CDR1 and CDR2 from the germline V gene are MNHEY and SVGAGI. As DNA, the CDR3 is TGTGCCGCGCGGGGGACAAACACCATATATTTT. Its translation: CAARGTNTIYF.

DNA for the CDR3: TGCGCCAGCAGCAGACAGGAAGACTATGGCTACACCTTC. Translating gives CASSRQEDYGYTF. The rearrangement links TRBV5-1 to TRBJ1-2, with a possible D match to TRBD1 (6 bases). Trimming stripped 4 bases from V and 3 bases from J, with 10 bases between. CDR3 length: 13 residues. Germline loops: CDR1 SGHRS, CDR2 YFSETQ.

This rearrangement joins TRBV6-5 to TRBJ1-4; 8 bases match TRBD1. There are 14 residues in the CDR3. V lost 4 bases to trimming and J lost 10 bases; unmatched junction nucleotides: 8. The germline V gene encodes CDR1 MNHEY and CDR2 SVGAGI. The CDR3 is CASSSGTGTGKLFF. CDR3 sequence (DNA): TGTGCCAGCAGTTCCGGGACAGGAACGGGAAAACTGTTTTTT.

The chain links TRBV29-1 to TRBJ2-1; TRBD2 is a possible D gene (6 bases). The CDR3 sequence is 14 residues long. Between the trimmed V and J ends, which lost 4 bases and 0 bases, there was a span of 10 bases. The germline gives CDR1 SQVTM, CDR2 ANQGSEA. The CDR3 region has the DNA TGCAGCGTTGCGGGACTGAGCTCCTACAATGAGCAGTTCTTC. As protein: CSVAGLSSYNEQFF.

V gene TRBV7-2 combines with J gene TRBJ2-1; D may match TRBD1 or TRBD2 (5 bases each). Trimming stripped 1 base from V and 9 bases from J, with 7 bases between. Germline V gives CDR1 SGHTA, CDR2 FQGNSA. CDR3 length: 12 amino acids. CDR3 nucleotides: TGTGCCAGCAGCTTAGTGGGGGTTGAGCAGTTCTTC. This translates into CASSLVGVEQFF.

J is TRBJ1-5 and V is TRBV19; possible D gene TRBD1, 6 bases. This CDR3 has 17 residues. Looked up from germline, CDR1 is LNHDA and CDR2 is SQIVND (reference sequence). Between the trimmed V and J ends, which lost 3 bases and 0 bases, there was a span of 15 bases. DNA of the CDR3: TGTGCCAGTAGTATCCGGCGGAACAGGGATAGCAATCAGCCCCAGCATTTT. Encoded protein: CASSIRRNRDSNQPQHF.

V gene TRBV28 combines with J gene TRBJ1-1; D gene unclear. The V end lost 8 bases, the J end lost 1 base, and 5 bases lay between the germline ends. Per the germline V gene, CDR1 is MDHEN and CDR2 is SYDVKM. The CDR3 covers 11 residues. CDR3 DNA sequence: TGTGCCAGCGCGAGGAACACTGAAGCTTTCTTT. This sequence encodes CASARNTEAFF.